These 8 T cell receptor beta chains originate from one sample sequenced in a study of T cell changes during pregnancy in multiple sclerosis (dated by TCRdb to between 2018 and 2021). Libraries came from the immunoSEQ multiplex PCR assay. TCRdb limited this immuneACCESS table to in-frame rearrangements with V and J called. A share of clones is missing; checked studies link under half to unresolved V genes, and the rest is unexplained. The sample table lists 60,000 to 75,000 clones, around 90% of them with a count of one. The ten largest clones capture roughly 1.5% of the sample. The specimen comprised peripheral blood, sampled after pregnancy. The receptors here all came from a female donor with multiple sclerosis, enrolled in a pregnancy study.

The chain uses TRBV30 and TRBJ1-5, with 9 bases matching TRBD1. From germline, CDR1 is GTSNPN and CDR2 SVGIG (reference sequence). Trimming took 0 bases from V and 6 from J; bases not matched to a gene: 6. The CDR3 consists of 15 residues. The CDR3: CAWSVGTGRSQPQHF. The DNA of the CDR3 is TGTGCCTGGAGTGTCGGGACAGGGAGATCTCAGCCCCAGCATTTT. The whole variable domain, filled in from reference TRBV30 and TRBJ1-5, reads SQTIHQWPATLVQPVGSPLSLECTVEGTSNPNLYWYRQAAGRGLQLLFYSVGIGQISSEVPQNLSASRPQDRQFILSSKKLLLSDSGFYLCAWSVGTGRSQPQHFGDGTRLSIL.

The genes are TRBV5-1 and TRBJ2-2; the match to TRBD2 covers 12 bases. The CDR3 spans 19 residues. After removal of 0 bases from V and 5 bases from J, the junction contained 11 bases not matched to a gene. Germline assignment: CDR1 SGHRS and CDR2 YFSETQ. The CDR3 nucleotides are TGCGCCAGCAGCTTGGGACTAGCGGGAGCCGAACGTGGAACCGGGGAGCTGTTTTTT. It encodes CASSLGLAGAERGTGELFF.

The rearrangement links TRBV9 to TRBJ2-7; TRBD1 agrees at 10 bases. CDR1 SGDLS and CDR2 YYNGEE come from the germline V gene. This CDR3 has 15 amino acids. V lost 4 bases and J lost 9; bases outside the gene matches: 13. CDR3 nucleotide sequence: TGTGCCAGCAGCCCCGTCCCGGGACAGGGGTCGGGGCAGTACTTC. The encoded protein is CASSPVPGQGSGQYF.

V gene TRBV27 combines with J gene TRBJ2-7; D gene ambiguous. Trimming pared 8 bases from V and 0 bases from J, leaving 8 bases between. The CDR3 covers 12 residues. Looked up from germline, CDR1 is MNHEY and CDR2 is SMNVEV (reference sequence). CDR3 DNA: TGTGCCAGCGGGCCCCTCTCCTACGAGCAGTACTTC. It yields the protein CASGPLSYEQYF.

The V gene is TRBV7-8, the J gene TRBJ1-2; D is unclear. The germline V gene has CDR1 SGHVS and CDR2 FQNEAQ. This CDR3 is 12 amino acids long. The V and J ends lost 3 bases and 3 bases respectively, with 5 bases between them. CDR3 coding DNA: TGTGCCAGCAGCTTGAGCGACTATGGCTACACCTTC. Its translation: CASSLSDYGYTF.

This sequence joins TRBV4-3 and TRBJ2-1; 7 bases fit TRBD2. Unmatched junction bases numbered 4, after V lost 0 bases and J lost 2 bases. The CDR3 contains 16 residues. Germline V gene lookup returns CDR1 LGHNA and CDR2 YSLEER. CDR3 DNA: TGCGCCAGCAGCCAAGATGGGGCGGGAGCCTACAATGAGCAGTTCTTC. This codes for CASSQDGAGAYNEQFF.

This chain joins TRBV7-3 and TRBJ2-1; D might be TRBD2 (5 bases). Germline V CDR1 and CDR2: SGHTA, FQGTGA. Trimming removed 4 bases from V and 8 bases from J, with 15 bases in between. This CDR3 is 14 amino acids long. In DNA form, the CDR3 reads TGTGCCAGCAGCTGGCGCGGGCCTGGCGATGAGCAGTTCTTC. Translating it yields CASSWRGPGDEQFF. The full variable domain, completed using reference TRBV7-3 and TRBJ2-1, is GAGVSQTPSNKVTEKGKYVELRCDPISGHTALYWYRQSLGQGPEFLIYFQGTGAADDSGLPNDRFFAVRPEGSVSTLKIQRTERGDSAVYLCASSWRGPGDEQFFGPGTRLTVL.

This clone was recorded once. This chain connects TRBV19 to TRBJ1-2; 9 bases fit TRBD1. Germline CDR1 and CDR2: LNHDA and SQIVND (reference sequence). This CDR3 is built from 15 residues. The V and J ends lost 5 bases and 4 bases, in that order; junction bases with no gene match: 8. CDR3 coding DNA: TGTGCCAGTAGTTCACTCGCGGGACAGGGCTATGGCTACACCTTC. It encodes CASSSLAGQGYGYTF.